The 8 T cell receptor beta chains listed next were all sequenced from one sample in a study of blood T cell repertoires in COVID-19. Assay: immunoSEQ multiplex PCR; the TCRdb copy retains only in-frame clones and omits some. The sample includes more than 75,000 clones, about 84% seen only once; the top ten take around 15%. Sequenced input: peripheral blood. All receptors come from a woman aged 70-85 years with acute or convalescent COVID-19.

The chain has TRBV19 and TRBJ1-2, with no clear D. This CDR3 has 15 residues. Trimming stripped 10 bases from V and 3 bases from J, with 21 bases between. Germline assignment: CDR1 LNHDA and CDR2 SQIVND (reference sequence). Written as DNA, the CDR3 is TGTGCCACCTCCGCAGGCGCAGCGGCGGACTATGGCTACACCTTC. As protein: CATSAGAAADYGYTF.

This rearrangement joins TRBV6-5 to TRBJ1-1; no definite D call. From germline, CDR1 is MNHEY and CDR2 SVGAGI. V lost 2 bases and J 1 base, leaving 8 bases between the germline ends. The CDR3 sequence is 14 residues long. The CDR3 region has the DNA TGTGCCAGCAGTTACGCCATAGAGAACACTGAAGCTTTCTTT. Translation gives CASSYAIENTEAFF.

J is TRBJ2-1 and V is TRBV30; TRBD2 matches at 10 bases. V lost 4 bases and J lost 0; bases outside the gene matches: 0. The CDR3 extends over 14 amino acids. CDR1 is GTSNPN and CDR2 is SVGIG in the germline V gene (reference sequence). The CDR3 protein is CAWTSGSSYNEQFF. The CDR3 DNA reads as TGTGCCTGGACTAGCGGGAGCTCCTACAATGAGCAGTTCTTC.

The V gene is TRBV7-8, the J gene TRBJ2-7, with 8 bases lining up with TRBD2. J lost 2 bases, V lost 1 base, and 7 bases had no gene match. Germline V CDR1 and CDR2: SGHVS, FQNEAQ. The CDR3 is 16 residues long. CDR3 DNA: TGTGCCAGCAGCTTAGGCACGGGAGGGCTACCCTACGAGCAGTACGTC. Amino acid sequence: CASSLGTGGLPYEQYV.

The rearrangement links TRBV5-1 to TRBJ2-3, with 7 bases matching TRBD2. This CDR3 is built from 14 residues. Trimming removed 3 bases from V and 0 bases from J; junction bases left unmatched: 1. CDR1 and CDR2 from the germline V gene are SGHRS and YFSETQ. CDR3 DNA sequence: TGCGCCAGCAGCTATAGCGGGAGCACAGATACGCAGTATTTT. This encodes CASSYSGSTDTQYF.

The chain joins TRBV7-9 to TRBJ1-5; weak D call: TRBD1 (5 bases). Germline loops: CDR1 SEHNR, CDR2 FQNEAQ (reference sequence). Between the trimmed V and J ends, which lost 5 bases and 1 base, there was a span of 9 bases. This CDR3 spans 14 amino acids. For the CDR3, the DNA is TGTGCCAGCAGCCCGACAGAAAGCAATCAGCCCCAGCATTTT. Protein: CASSPTESNQPQHF. Complete variable domain (other parts from reference TRBV7-9 and TRBJ1-5): DTGVSQNPRHKITKRGQNVTFRCDPISEHNRLYWYRQTLGQGPEFLTYFQNEAQLEKSRLLSDRFSAERPKGSFSTLEIQRTEQGDSAMYLCASSPTESNQPQHFGDGTRLSIL.

V is TRBV24-1 and J is TRBJ2-2; D unresolved. V was pared by 4 bases and J by 1 base, with 12 bases between. The CDR3 covers 16 residues. The germline V gene encodes CDR1 KGHDR and CDR2 SFDVKD. Here the CDR3 reads CATSEARPLNTGELFF. CDR3 coding DNA: TGTGCCACCAGTGAGGCTAGGCCCTTGAACACCGGGGAGCTGTTTTTT.

Points on this clone: Other DNA variants within this sample encode the same CDR3. The rearrangement uses TRBV7-7 and TRBJ2-1; D possibly corresponds to TRBD1 (6 bases). With 1 base removed from V and 7 bases from J, the gap between germline ends came to 8 bases. This CDR3 has 13 residues. Germline lookup yields CDR1 SSHAT and CDR2 FNYEAQ (reference sequence). The CDR3 DNA reads as TGTGCCAGCAGCTTAGACAGGGAAAATGAGCAGTTCTTC. This gives the protein CASSLDRENEQFF. The whole variable domain, remainder taken from reference TRBV7-7 and TRBJ2-1, is GAGVSQSPRYKVTKRGQDVTLRCDPISSHATLYWYQQALGQGPEFLTYFNYEAQPDKSGLPSDRFSAERPEGSISTLTIQRTEQRDSAMYRCASSLDRENEQFFGPGTRLTVL.